The 18 T cell receptor beta chains listed next were all sequenced from one sample in a study of blood T cell repertoires in COVID-19. The method was immunoSEQ multiplex PCR; TCRdb's version includes in-frame clones alone and lacks a portion of them. Of about 170,000 clones in the sample, roughly 90% were seen once. Sequencing used peripheral blood. Receptors originate from a man aged 45-60 years with acute or convalescent COVID-19.

The chain links TRBV30 to TRBJ2-5, with TRBD2 matching over 7 bases. The CDR3 sequence is 14 residues long. Per germline, CDR1 GTSNPN and CDR2 SVGIG (reference sequence). V was clipped by 2 bases and J by 5 bases; unmatched bases: 8. The CDR3 spells CAWSMGGSGETQYF. The CDR3 region has the DNA TGTGCCTGGAGTATGGGGGGTAGCGGGGAGACCCAGTACTTC.

V usage is TRBV11-2 and J usage is TRBJ2-5; possible D gene TRBD2, 6 bases. Germline values: CDR1 SGHAT, CDR2 FQNNGV. V lost 0 bases, J lost 3 bases, and 11 bases lay in between. This CDR3 spans 15 amino acids. CDR3 in DNA: TGTGCCAGCAGCTTAGATTTTTGGAGGGAAGAGACCCAGTACTTC. Translated: CASSLDFWREETQYF. The full variable domain, in which reference TRBV11-2 and TRBJ2-5 provide the parts outside the CDR3, is EAGVAQSPRYKIIEKRQSVAFWCNPISGHATLYWYQQILGQGPKLLIQFQNNGVVDDSQLPKDRFSAERLKGVDSTLKIQPAKLEDSAVYLCASSLDFWREETQYFGPGTRLLVL.

Note on this clone: Compared with germline, one end of the junction differs, possibly owing to a read error. The chain uses TRBV7-3 and TRBJ2-1, with D possibly matching TRBD2 (5 bases). Germline CDR1 reads SGHTA; CDR2 reads FQGTGA. The CDR3 is 15 residues long. CDR3 sequence reads: CAGSLASVVYNEQFF. In DNA form, the CDR3 reads TGTGCCGGCAGCTTAGCGTCCGTGGTTTACAATGAGCAGTTCTTC.

This chain uses TRBV19 with TRBJ2-1, with 7 bases lining up with TRBD1. J gave up 0 bases and V 3 bases, and 2 bases lay outside the gene matches. This CDR3 region has 15 residues. Germline values: CDR1 LNHDA, CDR2 SQIVND (reference sequence). CDR3 nucleotide sequence: TGTGCCAGTAGTATGGGACAGAGCTCCTACAATGAGCAGTTCTTC. Protein sequence: CASSMGQSSYNEQFF.

The chain recombines TRBV19 with TRBJ1-2, with D perhaps matching TRBD1 (6 bases). V gave up 6 bases and J gave up 3 bases, with 14 bases separating them. The CDR3 consists of 14 residues. Germline CDR1 is LNHDA and CDR2 is SQIVND (reference sequence). The CDR3 region has the DNA TGTGCCAGTAGCCCTCAGGGGCTGGACTATGGCTACACCTTC. It translates to CASSPQGLDYGYTF.

The CDR3 loop is CASIQHYEQYF. The CDR3 DNA reads TGTGCCAGCATCCAACATTACGAGCAGTACTTC. The chain joins TRBV6-5 to TRBJ2-7; unclear D gene. Trimming took off 7 bases at V and 4 bases at J, with 8 bases between the two ends. Looked up from germline, CDR1 is MNHEY and CDR2 is SVGAGI. The length of the CDR3 is 11 residues.

In DNA, the CDR3 is TGTGCCAGCAGCAATAATTCCGGGACAGACTTTTCCGAGCAGTACTTC. This sequence encodes CASSNNSGTDFSEQYF. The chain combines TRBV9 with TRBJ2-7; 7 bases map to TRBD1. Trimming cost V 4 bases and J 6 bases; bases outside gene matches: 16. CDR1 and CDR2 (germline): SGDLS, YYNGEE. This CDR3 contains 16 residues.

The rearrangement joins TRBV7-3 to TRBJ2-3; 14 bases line up with TRBD2. Germline values: CDR1 SGHTA, CDR2 FQGTGA. The V and J ends lost 4 bases and 10 bases, in that order; junction bases with no gene match: 4. The CDR3 loop spans 14 amino acids. CDR3 nucleotides: TGTGCCAGCAGCTCCGGGACTAGCGGGGGAGCGCAGTATTTT. This gives the protein CASSSGTSGGAQYF.

The chain recombines TRBV5-6 with TRBJ2-2, with 7 bases fitting TRBD2. Germline lookup yields CDR1 SGHDT and CDR2 YYEEEE. The V gene end was trimmed by 2 bases and the J gene end by 6 bases; junction bases not matched to a gene: 4. CDR3 length: 14 amino acids. Here the CDR3 reads CASSFMGGAGELFF. CDR3 nucleotide sequence: TGTGCCAGCAGCTTTATGGGGGGGGCCGGGGAGCTGTTTTTT.

This clone has just one count. This sequence joins TRBV27 and TRBJ1-6; D uncertain. The CDR3 loop spans 17 amino acids. The germline V gene has CDR1 MNHEY and CDR2 SMNVEV (reference sequence). Trimming pared 5 bases from V and 6 bases from J, leaving 20 bases between. This chain's CDR3 is CASSNPVRPGSNSPLHF. DNA of the CDR3: TGTGCCAGCAGTAACCCCGTACGGCCGGGTAGTAATTCACCCCTCCACTTT.

The chain has TRBV10-1 and TRBJ1-6, with TRBD1 as a possible D gene (6 bases). CDR3 length: 14 residues. CDR1 and CDR2 (germline): WNHNN, SYGVQD (reference sequence). Deletions cut 5 bases from V and 6 bases from J, with 11 bases between. The CDR3 region is CASSTRGANSPLHF. The DNA of the CDR3 is TGCGCCAGCAGTACCCGGGGGGCTAATTCACCCCTCCACTTT.

The chain combines TRBV6-1 with TRBJ2-7, with unresolved D. The V and J ends lost 0 bases and 0 bases respectively, with 12 bases between them. This CDR3 comprises 16 residues. Germline-derived CDR1 and CDR2 are MNHNS and SASEGT. The CDR3: CASSEALPLSSYEQYF. CDR3 coding DNA: TGTGCCAGCAGTGAAGCGTTACCTCTTAGCTCCTACGAGCAGTACTTC.

The V gene is TRBV7-8, the J gene TRBJ2-5, with 11 bases fitting TRBD2. V shed 10 bases and J 0 bases; nucleotides not matched to a gene: 4. Germline V gene lookup returns CDR1 SGHVS and CDR2 FQNEAQ. The CDR3 is made up of 14 amino acids. The CDR3 DNA reads TGTGCCACCAGACTAGCGGGGAACCAAGAGACCCAGTACTTC. This translates into CATRLAGNQETQYF.

The chain combines TRBV6-5 with TRBJ1-1; unclear D gene. Germline assignment: CDR1 MNHEY and CDR2 SVGAGI. CDR3 length: 12 residues. Trimming left V 4 bases short and J 9 bases short, with 12 bases between. This CDR3 reads CASSWERKKAFF. CDR3 in DNA: TGTGCCAGCAGTTGGGAGAGAAAAAAAGCTTTCTTT.

The chain joins TRBV4-1 to TRBJ2-7; D possibly corresponds to TRBD1 (6 bases). The germline V gene encodes CDR1 MGHRA and CDR2 YSYEKL. V dropped 1 base and J dropped 1 base, with 8 bases sitting between them. The CDR3 loop spans 14 amino acids. CDR3 protein: CASSQVGASYEQYF. The CDR3 DNA is TGCGCCAGCAGCCAAGTGGGGGCTTCCTACGAGCAGTACTTC.

The chain recombines TRBV7-9 with TRBJ2-1, with 8 bases fitting TRBD2. CDR1 and CDR2 (germline): SEHNR, FQNEAQ (reference sequence). V lost 10 bases, J lost 4 bases, and 15 bases stayed unmatched. The CDR3 has 16 residues. The CDR3 reads CATSFSGGNWYNEQFF. Here the CDR3 DNA reads TGTGCCACCTCCTTCTCGGGGGGGAATTGGTACAATGAGCAGTTCTTC.

The CDR3 nucleotides read TGTGCCAGCAAGAGGGGGTACACTGAAGCTTTCTTT. Its translation is CASKRGYTEAFF. The genes are TRBV28 and TRBJ1-1; D is perhaps TRBD1 (6 bases). Per the germline V gene, CDR1 is MDHEN and CDR2 is SYDVKM. This CDR3 is built from 12 residues. Trimming took 7 bases from V and 3 from J, leaving 9 bases between them.

V usage is TRBV3-1 (or the pseudogene TRBV3-2) and J usage is TRBJ2-7; the D gene is possibly TRBD2 (6 bases). The CDR3 totals 17 residues. V gave up 3 bases and J gave up 2 bases, with 20 bases separating them. CDR1 is LGHDT, CDR2 YNNKEL, per germline (reference sequence). In nucleotides, the CDR3 is TGTGCCAGCAGCCATGAGGGCTGGGGAGGTGGTCCCTACGAGCAGTACTTC. It translates to CASSHEGWGGGPYEQYF.